This T cell receptor (beta chain) comes out of a study of shared clonotypes between healthy human individuals. Trimming took 6 bases from V and 7 from J, leaving 16 bases between them. CDR1 is SGHKS and CDR2 is YYEKEE in the germline V gene (reference sequence). The CDR3 is 14 amino acids. The study enrolled healthy HIV-negative adults without recent acute infections or vaccinations as donors. Generated by immunoSEQ multiplex PCR, the TCRdb table keeps only in-frame clones and is missing some. Among millions of clones listed, around 90% were seen once. Input material: naive CD4+ T cells sorted from blood. Subset specified: CD45RA+ positively selected. The clonotype comes from a man aged 18 to 29 in good health. The rearrangement uses TRBV5-5 and TRBJ1-4, with D possibly matching TRBD1 (5 bases). In DNA, the CDR3 is TGTGCCAGCACCCGGGGACCCGTGGGTGAAAAACTGTTTTTT. It translates to CASTRGPVGEKLFF.